What follows is one TCR beta chain and its context. No antigen is known for it. The sample is drawn from a study of CD8+ T cells in alopecia areata. Study-level information: Tofacitinib ran 6 to 18 months, followed by 6 months off drug. General study findings and limits: Just one nonresponder means the tie between baseline CD8+ expansion and response stays uncertain. While patients received tofacitinib, many expanded lesional clones remained present in scalp and blood.

Treatment defined: oral pan-JAK inhibitor, 5-10 mg twice daily. Sequencing relied on a cDNA template that was reverse transcribed from extracted RNA. Profiled with immunoSEQ multiplex PCR; TCRdb holds only in-frame clones, not every one. The table includes 150,000 to 200,000 clones, around three fifths detected once. Germline V gives CDR1 SGDLS, CDR2 YYNGEE. The CDR3 is made up of 14 amino acids. The V end lost 4 bases, the J end lost 7 bases, and 12 bases lay between the germline ends. This chain links TRBV9 with TRBJ1-6, with D unresolved. The sequencing here drew on CD4+ T cells sorted from blood, taken at week 49, from a patient treated with tofacitinib. The clonotype comes from a human donor with alopecia areata. This chain's CDR3 is CASSPGPLNSPLHF. Written as DNA, the CDR3 is TGTGCCAGCAGCCCCGGACCCTTAAATTCACCCCTCCACTTT.